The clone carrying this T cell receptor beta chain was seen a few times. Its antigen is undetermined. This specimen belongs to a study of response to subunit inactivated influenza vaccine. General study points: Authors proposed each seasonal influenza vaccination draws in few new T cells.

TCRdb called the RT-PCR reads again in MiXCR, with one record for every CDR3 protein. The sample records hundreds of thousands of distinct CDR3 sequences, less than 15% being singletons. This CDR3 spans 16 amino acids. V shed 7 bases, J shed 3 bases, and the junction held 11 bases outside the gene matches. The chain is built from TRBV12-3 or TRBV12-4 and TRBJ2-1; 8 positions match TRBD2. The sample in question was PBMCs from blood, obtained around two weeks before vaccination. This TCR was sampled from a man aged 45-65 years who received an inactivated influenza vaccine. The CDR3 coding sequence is TGTGCCAGCATCTCCGGGGGGGGGCGGGTCTACAATGAGCAGTTCTTC. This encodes CASISGGGRVYNEQFF.